This TCR beta chain was identified during a study of T-cell memory formation after mild COVID-19. The wider study: Largely, the TCR clusters proved donor specific. Study outcomes and limitations: Several responding clones turned up in pre-infection memory, indicating that cross-reactive memory may have taken part. Clones contracting day 15 to 85 were balanced CD4/CD8; later expanders leaned CD4+.

Concerning this clonotype itself: Its antigen is not known.

In germline, CDR1 is SGHRS, CDR2 YFSETQ. This CDR3 comprises 15 residues. Trimming removed 0 bases from V and 5 bases from J, with 14 bases in between. With constant-segment primers, 5'RACE yielded cDNA libraries of TCR alpha and TCR beta that carried sample barcodes and UMIs. MiXCR, applied by TCRdb to the 5' RACE reads, yields one record per CDR3 protein. The repertoire holds approximately 560,000 distinct CDR3 sequences, with 15% to 20% as singletons. V and J are TRBV5-1 and TRBJ2-5; D remains ambiguous. The receptor's source is an adult woman who had mild COVID-19 (a few samples of this study predate the infection). Cell type and time point are not known. The material sequenced was PBMCs or a T cell subset sorted from them (not recorded which). CDR3 coding DNA: TGCGCCAGCAGCTTGGCAAGCTCGAGTCGGGAGACCCAGTACTTC. It yields the protein CASSLASSSRETQYF.